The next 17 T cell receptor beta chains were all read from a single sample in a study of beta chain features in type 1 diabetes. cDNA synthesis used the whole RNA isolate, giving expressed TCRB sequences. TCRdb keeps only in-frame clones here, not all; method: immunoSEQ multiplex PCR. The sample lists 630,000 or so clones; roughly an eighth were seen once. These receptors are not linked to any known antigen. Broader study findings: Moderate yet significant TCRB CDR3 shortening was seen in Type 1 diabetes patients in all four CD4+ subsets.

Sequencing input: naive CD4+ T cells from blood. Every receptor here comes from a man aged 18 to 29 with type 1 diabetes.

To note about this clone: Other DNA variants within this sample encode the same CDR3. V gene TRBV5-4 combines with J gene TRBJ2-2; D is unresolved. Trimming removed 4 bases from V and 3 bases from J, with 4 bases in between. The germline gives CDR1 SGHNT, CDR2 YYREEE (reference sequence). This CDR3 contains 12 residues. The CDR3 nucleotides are TGTGCCAGCAGCCGAGACACCGGGGAGCTGTTTTTT. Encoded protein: CASSRDTGELFF.

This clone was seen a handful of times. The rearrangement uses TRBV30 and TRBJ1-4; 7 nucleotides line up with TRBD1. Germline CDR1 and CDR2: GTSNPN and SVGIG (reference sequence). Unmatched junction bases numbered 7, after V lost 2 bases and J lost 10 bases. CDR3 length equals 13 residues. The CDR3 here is CAWSRDSSAKLFF. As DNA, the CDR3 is TGTGCCTGGAGTCGGGACAGCAGCGCAAAACTGTTTTTT.

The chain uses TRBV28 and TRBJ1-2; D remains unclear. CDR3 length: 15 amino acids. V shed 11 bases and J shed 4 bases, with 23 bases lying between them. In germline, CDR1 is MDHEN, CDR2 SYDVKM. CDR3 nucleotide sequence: TGTGCCGGTGCTAGAGGAGCCAGCCAAATCTATGGCTACACCTTC. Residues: CAGARGASQIYGYTF.

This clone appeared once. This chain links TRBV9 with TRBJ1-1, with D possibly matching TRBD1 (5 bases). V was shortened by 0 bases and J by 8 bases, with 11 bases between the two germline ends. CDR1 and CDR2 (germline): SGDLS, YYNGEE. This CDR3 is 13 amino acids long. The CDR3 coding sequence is TGTGCCAGCAGCGTAGCGGGTACAGGCGAAGCTTTCTTT. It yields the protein CASSVAGTGEAFF.

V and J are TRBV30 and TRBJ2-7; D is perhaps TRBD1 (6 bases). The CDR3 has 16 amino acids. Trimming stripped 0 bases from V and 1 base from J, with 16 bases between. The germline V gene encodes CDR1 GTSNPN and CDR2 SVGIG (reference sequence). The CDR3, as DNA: TGTGCCTGGAGTGTACGGGCAGGGACAATTTCCTACGAGCAGTACTTC. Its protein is CAWSVRAGTISYEQYF.

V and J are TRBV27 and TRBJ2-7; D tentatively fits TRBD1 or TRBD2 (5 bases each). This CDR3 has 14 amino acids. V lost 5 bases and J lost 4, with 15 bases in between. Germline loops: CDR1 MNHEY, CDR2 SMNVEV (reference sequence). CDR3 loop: CASSAQGGLYEQYF. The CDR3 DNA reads TGTGCCAGCAGTGCCCAGGGTGGACTTTACGAGCAGTACTTC.

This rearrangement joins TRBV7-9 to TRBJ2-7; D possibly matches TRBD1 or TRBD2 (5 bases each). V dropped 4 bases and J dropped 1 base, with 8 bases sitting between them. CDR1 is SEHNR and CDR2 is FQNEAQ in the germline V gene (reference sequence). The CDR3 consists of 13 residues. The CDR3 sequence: CASSSEGSYEQYF. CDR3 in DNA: TGTGCCAGCAGCTCCGAGGGGTCCTACGAGCAGTACTTC.

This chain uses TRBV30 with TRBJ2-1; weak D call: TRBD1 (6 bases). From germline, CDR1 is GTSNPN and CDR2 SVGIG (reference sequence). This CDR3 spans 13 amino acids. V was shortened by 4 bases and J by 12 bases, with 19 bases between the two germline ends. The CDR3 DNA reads TGTGCCTGGAATCCCCTAGGGGGAGAAGGGCAGTTCTTC. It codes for CAWNPLGGEGQFF.

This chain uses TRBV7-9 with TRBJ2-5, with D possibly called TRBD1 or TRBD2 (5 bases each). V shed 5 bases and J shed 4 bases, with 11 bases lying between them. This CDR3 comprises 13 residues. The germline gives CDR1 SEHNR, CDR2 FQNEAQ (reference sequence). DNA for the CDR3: TGTGCCAGCAGCCCAGCAGGGAGAGAGACCCAGTACTTC. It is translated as CASSPAGRETQYF.

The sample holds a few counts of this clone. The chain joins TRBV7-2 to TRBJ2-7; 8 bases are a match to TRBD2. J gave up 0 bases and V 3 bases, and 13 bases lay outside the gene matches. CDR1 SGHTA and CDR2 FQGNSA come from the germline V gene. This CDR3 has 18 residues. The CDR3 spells CASSFRVSGVLSSYEQYF. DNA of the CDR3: TGTGCCAGCAGCTTTCGGGTTAGCGGGGTTTTAAGCTCCTACGAGCAGTACTTC.

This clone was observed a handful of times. CDR3 DNA sequence: TGTGCCAGCAGTTGGACAGGGGCTGAAGCTTTCTTT. It encodes CASSWTGAEAFF. The chain uses TRBV2 and TRBJ1-1, with TRBD1 matching 9 bases. This CDR3 has 12 residues. J gave up 6 bases and V 5 bases, and 1 base lay outside the gene matches. Germline V gene sequence: CDR1 SNHLY, CDR2 FYNNEI. Using reference TRBV2 and TRBJ1-1 for the parts outside the CDR3, the full variable domain is EPEVTQTPSHQVTQMGQEVILRCVPISNHLYFYWYRQILGQKVEFLVSFYNNEISEKSEIFDDQFSVERPDGSNFTLKIRSTKLEDSAMYFCASSWTGAEAFFGQGTRLTVV.

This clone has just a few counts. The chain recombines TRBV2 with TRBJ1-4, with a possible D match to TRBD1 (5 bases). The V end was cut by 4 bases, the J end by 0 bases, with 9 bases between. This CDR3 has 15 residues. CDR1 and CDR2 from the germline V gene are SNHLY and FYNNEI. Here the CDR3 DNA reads TGTGCCAGCAGTGGGACATCCTCAACTAATGAAAAACTGTTTTTT. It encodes CASSGTSSTNEKLFF.

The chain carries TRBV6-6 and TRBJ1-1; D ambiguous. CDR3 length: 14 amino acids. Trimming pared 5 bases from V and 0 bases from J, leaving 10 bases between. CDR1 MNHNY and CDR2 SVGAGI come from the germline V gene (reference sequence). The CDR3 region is CASSLQRMNTEAFF. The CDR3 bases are TGTGCCAGCAGTCTACAGCGGATGAACACTGAAGCTTTCTTT.

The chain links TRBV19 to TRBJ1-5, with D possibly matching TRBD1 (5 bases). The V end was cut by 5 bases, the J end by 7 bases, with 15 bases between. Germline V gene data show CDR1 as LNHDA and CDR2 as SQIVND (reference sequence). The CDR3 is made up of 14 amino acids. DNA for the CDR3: TGTGCCAGTAGTCAACAGGCTCGGGGGCAGCCCCAGCATTTT. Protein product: CASSQQARGQPQHF.

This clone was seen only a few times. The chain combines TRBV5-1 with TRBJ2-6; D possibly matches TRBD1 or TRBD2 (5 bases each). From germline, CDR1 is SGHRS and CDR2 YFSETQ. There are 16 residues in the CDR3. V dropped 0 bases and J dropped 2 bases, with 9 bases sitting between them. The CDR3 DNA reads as TGCGCCAGCAGCTTGGCTGGGGGTACTGGGGCCAACGTCCTGACTTTC. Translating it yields CASSLAGGTGANVLTF.

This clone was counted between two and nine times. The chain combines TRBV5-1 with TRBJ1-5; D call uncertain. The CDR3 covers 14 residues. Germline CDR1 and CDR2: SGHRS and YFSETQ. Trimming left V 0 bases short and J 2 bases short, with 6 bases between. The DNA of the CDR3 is TGCGCCAGCAGCTTGGACACCGGCAATCAGCCCCAGCATTTT. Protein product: CASSLDTGNQPQHF.

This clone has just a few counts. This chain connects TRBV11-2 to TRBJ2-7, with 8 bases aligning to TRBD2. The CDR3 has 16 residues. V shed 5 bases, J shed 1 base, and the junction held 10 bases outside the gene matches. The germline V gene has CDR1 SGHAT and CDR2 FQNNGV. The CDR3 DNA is TGTGCCAGCAGCCCATCGACTAGCGCGACGTCCTACGAGCAGTACTTC. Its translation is CASSPSTSATSYEQYF. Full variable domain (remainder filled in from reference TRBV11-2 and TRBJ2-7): EAGVAQSPRYKIIEKRQSVAFWCNPISGHATLYWYQQILGQGPKLLIQFQNNGVVDDSQLPKDRFSAERLKGVDSTLKIQPAKLEDSAVYLCASSPSTSATSYEQYFGPGTRLTVT.